Shown below are 27 T cell receptor beta chains from a single sample sequenced in a study of T-cell reconstitution after alpha-beta-depleted transplantation in children. It was with unique molecular identifiers that the TCRbeta library was prepared. TCRdb passed the PCR reads through MiXCR, listing each CDR3 protein once. The top ten hold 4.8% of the sample, which has hundreds of thousands of distinct CDR3 sequences, around 25% seen once. The sample was PBMCs, mostly from graft donor cells, taken 360 days after TCRalphabeta/CD19-depleted stem cell transplant. These receptors were taken from a female patient aged 2 to 10 who had a stem cell transplant for congenital amegakaryocytic thrombocytopenia, so the T cells may come from the graft donor.

The chain couples TRBV2 to TRBJ2-7; no clear D. The germline V gene has CDR1 SNHLY and CDR2 FYNNEI. V dropped 2 bases and J dropped 6 bases, with 14 bases sitting between them. This CDR3 region has 14 residues. The CDR3 DNA reads TGTGCCAGCAGTGAACATTTTAAGCTGTCCGAGCAGTACTTC. Translated: CASSEHFKLSEQYF.

V is TRBV2 and J is TRBJ1-1, with no clear D. The CDR3 runs to 15 residues. Germline lookup yields CDR1 SNHLY and CDR2 FYNNEI. The V gene lost 3 bases and the J gene lost 6 bases, with 17 bases spanning the gap. The CDR3 sequence is CASSESGNGRAEAFF. For the CDR3, the DNA is TGTGCCAGCAGTGAGTCGGGCAACGGAAGGGCTGAAGCTTTCTTT.

This chain joins TRBV10-3 and TRBJ2-3; no reliable D call. Trimming cost V 5 bases and J 4 bases, with 7 bases left between them. Germline assignment: CDR1 ENHRY and CDR2 SYGVKD. This CDR3 comprises 12 residues. The CDR3 spells CAISPLPDTQYF. CDR3 bases: TGTGCCATCAGTCCTCTACCAGATACGCAGTATTTT.

The V call is TRBV28, the J call TRBJ1-2, with D possibly TRBD1 on 5 matching bases. The V end was cut by 2 bases, the J end by 8 bases, with 15 bases between. CDR1 MDHEN and CDR2 SYDVKM come from the germline V gene. The CDR3 extends over 14 amino acids. The CDR3: CASSLMSGVSGYTF. The DNA for the CDR3 is TGTGCCAGCAGTTTAATGTCGGGGGTAAGCGGCTACACCTTC.

This sequence joins TRBV5-6 and TRBJ2-7, with D perhaps TRBD2 (6 bases). The V end was cut by 3 bases, the J end by 6 bases, with 16 bases between. The CDR3 loop spans 14 amino acids. Per the germline V gene, CDR1 is SGHDT and CDR2 is YYEEEE. CDR3 in amino acids: CASSSTRGNSEQYF. The CDR3 region has the DNA TGTGCCAGCAGCTCGACTAGAGGGAATTCCGAGCAGTACTTC.

This clonotype showed up just a few times. The V call is TRBV11-1, the J call TRBJ2-7, with 7 bases fitting TRBD2. CDR3 length: 17 residues. Trimming removed 5 bases from V and 1 base from J; junction bases left unmatched: 14. CDR1 and CDR2 (germline): SGHAT, FQDESV (reference sequence). CDR3 nucleotide sequence: TGTGCCAGCAGCCCGGGACTACCGCGGCTCCTTTCCTACGAGCAGTACTTC. Its protein is CASSPGLPRLLSYEQYF.

The table lists this clonotype with many counts. The chain carries TRBV28 and TRBJ2-1; D is possibly TRBD2 (6 bases). V was shortened by 10 bases and J by 8 bases, with 18 bases between the two germline ends. The CDR3 extends over 13 amino acids. Germline lookup yields CDR1 MDHEN and CDR2 SYDVKM. For the CDR3, the DNA is TGTGCCATCTCGACTAGTCTCGAGGATGAGCAGTTCTTC. Protein sequence: CAISTSLEDEQFF. The variable domain in full, completed from reference TRBV28 and TRBJ2-1, reads DVKVTQSSRYLVKRTGEKVFLECVQDMDHENMFWYRQDPGLGLRLIYFSYDVKMKEKGDIPEGYSVSREKKERFSLILESASTNQTSMYLCAISTSLEDEQFFGPGTRLTVL.

This sequence joins TRBV3-1 and TRBJ2-1, with 11 positions matching TRBD2. In germline, CDR1 is LGHDT, CDR2 YNNKEL (reference sequence). The CDR3 runs to 15 residues. Germline trimming cut 6 bases from V and 7 bases from J; bases unmatched to any gene: 8. DNA of the CDR3: TGTGCCAGCAGACACTCGCGACTAGCGGGAAATGAGCAGTTCTTC. This translates into CASRHSRLAGNEQFF.

Only a few counts were recorded for this clonotype. The chain couples TRBV27 to TRBJ2-3; 7 nucleotides align to TRBD2. The CDR3 is 12 amino acids. V shed 7 bases and J 6 bases; nucleotides not matched to a gene: 4. CDR1 and CDR2 (germline): MNHEY, SMNVEV (reference sequence). The CDR3 reads CASMGGGDTQYF. In DNA form, the CDR3 reads TGTGCCAGCATGGGGGGAGGGGATACGCAGTATTTT.

This chain links TRBV25-1 with TRBJ2-3; TRBD2 agrees at 8 bases. Trimming took 2 bases from V and 5 from J; bases not matched to a gene: 9. Germline V lookup: CDR1 MGHDK, CDR2 SYGVNS. The CDR3 is 16 amino acids. The CDR3 bases are TGTGCCAGCAGTGAAGGGCTCTTCGCGGGAGGAGATACGCAGTATTTT. Amino acids: CASSEGLFAGGDTQYF.

This chain joins TRBV20-1 and TRBJ1-2, with TRBD1 matching 8 bases. Germline-derived CDR1 and CDR2 are DFQATT and SNEGSKA (reference sequence). Germline trimming cut 4 bases from V and 2 bases from J; bases unmatched to any gene: 6. This CDR3 has 14 amino acids. The DNA for the CDR3 is TGCAGTGCTAAGACAGGGGATAAGAACTATGGCTACACCTTC. Translation gives CSAKTGDKNYGYTF.

The genes are TRBV30 and TRBJ1-1; 7 bases line up with TRBD1. With 3 bases clipped from V and 1 base from J, the junction kept 2 bases outside the gene matches. The CDR3 extends over 13 amino acids. The V gene's germline CDR1 is GTSNPN and CDR2 SVGIG (reference sequence). The DNA of the CDR3 is TGTGCCTGGAGGAACAGGGGGAACACTGAAGCTTTCTTT. It codes for CAWRNRGNTEAFF.

This clonotype came up a few times. This sequence joins TRBV29-1 and TRBJ2-7; 8 bases agree with TRBD2. Germline V CDR1 and CDR2: SQVTM, ANQGSEA. V shed 5 bases, J shed 2 bases, and the junction held 8 bases outside the gene matches. CDR3 length equals 14 residues. The DNA for the CDR3 is TGCAGCGTTTCCGGGAGGGCCGGGGCCTACGAGCAGTACTTC. Amino acids: CSVSGRAGAYEQYF.

This clonotype was found many times. The CDR3 loop is CASSPREDGELFF. The CDR3 bases are TGTGCCAGCAGTCCCAGGGAGGACGGGGAGCTGTTTTTT. The chain combines TRBV12-3 or TRBV12-4 with TRBJ2-2; TRBD2 is a possible D gene (6 bases). V was pared by 5 bases and J by 7 bases, with 11 bases between. The CDR3 extends over 13 amino acids.

V gene TRBV4-1 combines with J gene TRBJ2-1, with 8 bases aligning to TRBD1. Trimming cost V 3 bases and J 9 bases; bases outside gene matches: 13. Germline CDR1 is MGHRA and CDR2 is YSYEKL. The CDR3 loop spans 16 amino acids. Here the CDR3 DNA reads TGCGCCAGCAGCCACGGGAGACTTGGACAGGGCGGTGAGCAGTTCTTC. Translated: CASSHGRLGQGGEQFF.

This clonotype was seen more than once but under ten times. This chain links TRBV5-1 with TRBJ2-1; D could derive from TRBD1 or TRBD2 (5 bases each). Per the germline V gene, CDR1 is SGHRS and CDR2 is YFSETQ. The CDR3 contains 15 residues. V gave up 4 bases and J gave up 7 bases, with 18 bases separating them. CDR3 in DNA: TGCGCCAGCAGCGTGCTAGCCCTTGAGGGGAATGAGCAGTTCTTC. Its protein is CASSVLALEGNEQFF.

With regard to this clonotype: Here the CDR3 omits its conserved ending phenylalanine or tryptophan, so a read error is the likely source. This chain joins TRBV20-1 and TRBJ2-7, with 8 bases aligning to TRBD1. J was trimmed by 4 bases and V by 3 bases; bases with no gene match: 5. Germline CDR1 DFQATT, CDR2 SNEGSKA (reference sequence). The CDR3 contains 13 residues. CDR3 DNA: TGCAGTGCTAGCAGGGGGCTAAAGTACGAGCAGTACTTA. Protein: CSASRGLKYEQYL.

This clonotype occurred a few times. The J gene is TRBJ2-3, the V gene TRBV10-3, with TRBD1 identical over 8 bases. The V gene end was trimmed by 7 bases and the J gene end by 5 bases; junction bases not matched to a gene: 8. The CDR3 has 14 amino acids. In germline, CDR1 is ENHRY, CDR2 SYGVKD. The CDR3 reads CAINGRGREDTQYF. In DNA, the CDR3 is TGTGCCATCAACGGCAGGGGGCGAGAAGATACGCAGTATTTT.

In this sample, this clonotype turned up a few times. The V call is TRBV5-1, the J call TRBJ1-4; 7 bases line up with TRBD1. This CDR3 contains 14 residues. Unmatched junction bases numbered 0, after V lost 3 bases and J lost 1 base. CDR1 is SGHRS and CDR2 is YFSETQ in the germline V gene. This CDR3 is CASSYRGTNEKLFF. CDR3 nucleotide sequence: TGCGCCAGCAGCTACAGGGGAACTAATGAAAAACTGTTTTTT. Looking up the rest from reference TRBV5-1 and TRBJ1-4 gives the full variable domain: KAGVTQTPRYLIKTRGQQVTLSCSPISGHRSVSWYQQTPGQGLQFLFEYFSETQRNKGNFPGRFSGRQFSNSRSEMNVSTLELGDSALYLCASSYRGTNEKLFFGSGTQLSVL.

The J gene is TRBJ2-1, the V gene TRBV20-1, with TRBD2 identical over 12 bases. The CDR3 sequence is 16 residues long. Germline lookup yields CDR1 DFQATT and CDR2 SNEGSKA (reference sequence). V trimming: 0 bases; J trimming: 6 bases; junction bases outside the gene matches: 6. CDR3 amino acids: CSARDPSGRAINEQFF. The CDR3 bases are TGCAGTGCTAGAGATCCTAGCGGGAGGGCCATCAATGAGCAGTTCTTC.

The chain couples TRBV20-1 to TRBJ2-6; a possible D gene is TRBD1 (7 bases). CDR3 length: 17 amino acids. V dropped 3 bases and J dropped 0 bases, with 15 bases sitting between them. Germline assignment: CDR1 DFQATT and CDR2 SNEGSKA (reference sequence). CDR3 sequence (DNA): TGCAGTGCTAGGTTGCGGGACAGTAACTCTGGGGCCAACGTCCTGACTTTC. It codes for CSARLRDSNSGANVLTF.

This clonotype turned up a few times. This chain connects TRBV2 to TRBJ2-7; D is possibly TRBD1 or TRBD2 (5 bases each). CDR3 size: 14 residues. Germline CDR1 is SNHLY and CDR2 is FYNNEI. Trimming pared 10 bases from V and 6 bases from J, leaving 22 bases between. DNA of the CDR3: TGTGCCATAACCTTTGGGACGCAGGGTCTCGAGCAGTACTTC. Amino acid sequence: CAITFGTQGLEQYF. Drawing the rest from reference TRBV2 and TRBJ2-7, the complete variable domain is EPEVTQTPSHQVTQMGQEVILRCVPISNHLYFYWYRQILGQKVEFLVSFYNNEISEKSEIFDDQFSVERPDGSNFTLKIRSTKLEDSAMYFCAITFGTQGLEQYFGPGTRLTVT.

This clonotype was picked up a small number of times. The chain is built from TRBV28 and TRBJ2-5; D is possibly TRBD2 (7 bases). The ends were cut back, 6 bases at V and 5 bases at J, with 28 bases in the middle. Per germline, CDR1 MDHEN and CDR2 SYDVKM. There are 18 residues in the CDR3. This CDR3 reads CASSIIGGVIGDSETQYF. CDR3 in DNA: TGTGCCAGCAGCATTATAGGGGGGGTCATAGGCGATTCGGAGACCCAGTACTTC.

The gene calls are TRBV6-1 and TRBJ1-4, with TRBD1 as a possible D gene (6 bases). The length of the CDR3 is 14 residues. CDR1 is MNHNS and CDR2 is SASEGT in the germline V gene. Trimming took off 7 bases at V and 7 bases at J, with 16 bases between the two ends. CDR3 protein: CASKITGQGEKLFF. The CDR3 DNA follows: TGTGCCAGCAAAATCACAGGGCAAGGTGAAAAACTGTTTTTT.

The sample holds a few counts of this clonotype. J is TRBJ2-3 and V is TRBV5-1; D might be TRBD2 (6 bases). This CDR3 region has 16 residues. Germline CDR1 reads SGHRS; CDR2 reads YFSETQ. V was shortened by 4 bases and J by 0 bases, with 15 bases between the two germline ends. Here the CDR3 reads CASSLEGRGSTDTQYF. The CDR3 DNA follows: TGCGCCAGCAGCCTGGAGGGCCGGGGTAGCACAGATACGCAGTATTTT.

The genes are TRBV6-2 or TRBV6-3 and TRBJ2-5; D is undetermined. V dropped 7 bases and J dropped 1 base, with 10 bases sitting between them. Germline lookup yields CDR1 MNHEY and CDR2 SVGEGT. The CDR3 is 13 residues long. Here the CDR3 reads CASKWSPQETQYF. Written as DNA, the CDR3 is TGTGCCAGCAAGTGGAGTCCCCAAGAGACCCAGTACTTC.

This clonotype was picked up a small number of times. The rearrangement links TRBV20-1 to TRBJ2-7; TRBD2 is a possible D gene (5 bases). Trimming pared 3 bases from V and 4 bases from J, leaving 16 bases between. The CDR3 runs to 14 residues. Per the germline V gene, CDR1 is DFQATT and CDR2 is SNEGSKA (reference sequence). DNA for the CDR3: TGCAGTGCTAGTTCGTGGGAGCACGGGTACGAGCAGTACTTC. It translates to CSASSWEHGYEQYF.